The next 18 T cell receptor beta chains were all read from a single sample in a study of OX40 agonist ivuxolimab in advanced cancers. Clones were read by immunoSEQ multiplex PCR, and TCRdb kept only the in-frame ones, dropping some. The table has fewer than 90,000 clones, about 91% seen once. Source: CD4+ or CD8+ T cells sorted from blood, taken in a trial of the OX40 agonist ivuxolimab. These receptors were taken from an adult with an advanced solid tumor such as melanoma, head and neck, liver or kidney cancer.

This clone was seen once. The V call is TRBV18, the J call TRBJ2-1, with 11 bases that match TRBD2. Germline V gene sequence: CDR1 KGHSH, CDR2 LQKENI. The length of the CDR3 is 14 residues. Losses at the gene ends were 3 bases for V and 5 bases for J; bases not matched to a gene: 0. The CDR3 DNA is TGTGCCAGCTCACCGACTAGCGGGGACAATGAGCAGTTCTTC. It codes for CASSPTSGDNEQFF.

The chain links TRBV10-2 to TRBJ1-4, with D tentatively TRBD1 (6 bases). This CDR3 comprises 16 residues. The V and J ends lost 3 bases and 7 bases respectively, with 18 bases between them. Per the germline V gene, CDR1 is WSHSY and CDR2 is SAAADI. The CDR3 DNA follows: TGCGCCAGCAGTGATTGGGGCGGGGGGCAGGGTGAAAAACTGTTTTTT. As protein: CASSDWGGGQGEKLFF.

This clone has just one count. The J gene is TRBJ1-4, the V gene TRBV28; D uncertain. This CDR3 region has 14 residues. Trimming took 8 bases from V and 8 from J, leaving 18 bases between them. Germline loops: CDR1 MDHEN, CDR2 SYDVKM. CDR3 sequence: CASSSGSQDEKLFF. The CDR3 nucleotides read TGTGCCAGCTCGAGCGGTTCCCAGGACGAAAAACTGTTTTTT.

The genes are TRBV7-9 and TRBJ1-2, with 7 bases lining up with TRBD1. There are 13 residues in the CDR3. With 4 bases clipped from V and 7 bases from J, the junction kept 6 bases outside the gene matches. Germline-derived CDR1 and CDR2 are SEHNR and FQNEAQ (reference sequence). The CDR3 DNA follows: TGTGCCAGCAGCTCAACAGGGGTGGGTGGCTACACCTTC. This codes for CASSSTGVGGYTF. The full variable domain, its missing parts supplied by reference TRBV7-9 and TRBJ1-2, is DTGVSQNPRHKITKRGQNVTFRCDPISEHNRLYWYRQTLGQGPEFLTYFQNEAQLEKSRLLSDRFSAERPKGSFSTLEIQRTEQGDSAMYLCASSSTGVGGYTFGSGTRLTVV.

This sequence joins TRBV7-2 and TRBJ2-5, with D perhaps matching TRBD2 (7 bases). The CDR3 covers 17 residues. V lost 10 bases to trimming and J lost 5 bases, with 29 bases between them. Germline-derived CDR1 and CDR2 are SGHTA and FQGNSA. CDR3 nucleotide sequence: TGTGCCACCACCGTGACGGCGGGGGCAGGCAGCGCCGAGACCCAGTACTTC. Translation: CATTVTAGAGSAETQYF.

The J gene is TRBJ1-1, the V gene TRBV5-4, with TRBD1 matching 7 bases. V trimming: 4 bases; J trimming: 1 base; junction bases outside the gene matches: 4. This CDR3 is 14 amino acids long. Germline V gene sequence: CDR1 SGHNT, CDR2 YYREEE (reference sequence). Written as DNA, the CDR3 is TGTGCCAGCAGCCCGAGACAGGGGAACACTGAAGCTTTCTTT. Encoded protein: CASSPRQGNTEAFF. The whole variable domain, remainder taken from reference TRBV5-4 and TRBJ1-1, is ETGVTQSPTHLIKTRGQQVTLRCSSQSGHNTVSWYQQALGQGPQFIFQYYREEENGRGNFPPRFSGLQFPNYSSELNVNALELDDSALYLCASSPRQGNTEAFFGQGTRLTVV.

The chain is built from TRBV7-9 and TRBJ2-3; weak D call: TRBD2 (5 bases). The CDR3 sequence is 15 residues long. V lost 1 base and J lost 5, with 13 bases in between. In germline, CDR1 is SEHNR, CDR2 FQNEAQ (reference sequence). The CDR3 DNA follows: TGTGCCAGCAGCTTAGGAGGGTCTCGAGGAGATACGCAGTATTTT. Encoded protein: CASSLGGSRGDTQYF.

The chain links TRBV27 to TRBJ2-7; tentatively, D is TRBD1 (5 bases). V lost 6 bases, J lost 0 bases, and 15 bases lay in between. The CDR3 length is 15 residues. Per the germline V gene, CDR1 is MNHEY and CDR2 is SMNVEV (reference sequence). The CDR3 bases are TGTGCCAGCAGATTCAGGGCCCTACACTCCTACGAGCAGTACTTC. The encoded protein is CASRFRALHSYEQYF.

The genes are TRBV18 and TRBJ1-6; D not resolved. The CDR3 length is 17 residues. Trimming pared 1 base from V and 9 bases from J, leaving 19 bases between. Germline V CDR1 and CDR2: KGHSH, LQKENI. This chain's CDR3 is CASSPLPITDDGSPLHF. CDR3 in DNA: TGTGCCAGCTCACCACTCCCAATTACCGACGATGGTTCACCCCTCCACTTT.

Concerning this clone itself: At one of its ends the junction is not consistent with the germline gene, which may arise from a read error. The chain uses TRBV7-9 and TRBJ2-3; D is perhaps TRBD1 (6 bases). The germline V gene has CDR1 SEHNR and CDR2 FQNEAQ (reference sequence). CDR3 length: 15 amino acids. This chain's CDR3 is CASSLGETGTDTQYF. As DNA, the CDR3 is TGTGCCAGCAGCTTAGGGGAGACAGGCACGGATACGCAGTATTTT. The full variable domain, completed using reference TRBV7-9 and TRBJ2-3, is DTGVSQNPRHKITKRGQNVTFRCDPISEHNRLYWYRQTLGQGPEFLTYFQNEAQLEKSRLLSDRFSAERPKGSFSTLEIQRTEQGDSAMYLCASSLGETGTDTQYFGPGTRLTVL.

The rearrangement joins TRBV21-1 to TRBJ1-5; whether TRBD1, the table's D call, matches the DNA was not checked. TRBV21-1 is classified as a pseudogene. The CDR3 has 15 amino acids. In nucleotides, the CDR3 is TGTGCCAGCGGACCCCGAGACAGTAGCAATCAGCCCCAGCATTTT. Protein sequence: CASGPRDSSNQPQHF.

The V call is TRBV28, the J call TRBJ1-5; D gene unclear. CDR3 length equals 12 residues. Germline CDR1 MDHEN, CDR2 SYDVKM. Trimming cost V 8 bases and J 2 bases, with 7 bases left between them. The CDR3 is CASSRGNQPQHF. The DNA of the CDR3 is TGTGCCAGCTCTCGGGGCAATCAGCCCCAGCATTTT.

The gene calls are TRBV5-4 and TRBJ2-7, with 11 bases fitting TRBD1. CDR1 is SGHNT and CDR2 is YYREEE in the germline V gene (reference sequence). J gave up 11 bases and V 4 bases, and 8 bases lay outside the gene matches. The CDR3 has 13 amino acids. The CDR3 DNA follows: TGTGCCAGCAGCCCAGAGGACAGGGGGCCGGAGTACTTC. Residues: CASSPEDRGPEYF.

The CDR3 is CASSLVGVGGTEAFF. The DNA of the CDR3 is TGTGCCAGCAGCTTAGTTGGGGTCGGAGGCACTGAAGCTTTCTTT. The V call is TRBV11-1, the J call TRBJ1-1; D ambiguous. The CDR3 sequence is 15 residues long. The germline gives CDR1 SGHAT, CDR2 FQDESV (reference sequence). The V end lost 1 base, the J end lost 4 bases, and 13 bases lay between the germline ends.

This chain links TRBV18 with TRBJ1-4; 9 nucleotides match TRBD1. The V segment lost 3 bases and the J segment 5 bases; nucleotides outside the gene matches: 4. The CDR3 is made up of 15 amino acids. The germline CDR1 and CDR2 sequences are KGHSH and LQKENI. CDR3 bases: TGTGCCAGCTCACCTGGGGACAGGGAAAATGAAAAACTGTTTTTT. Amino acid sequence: CASSPGDRENEKLFF.

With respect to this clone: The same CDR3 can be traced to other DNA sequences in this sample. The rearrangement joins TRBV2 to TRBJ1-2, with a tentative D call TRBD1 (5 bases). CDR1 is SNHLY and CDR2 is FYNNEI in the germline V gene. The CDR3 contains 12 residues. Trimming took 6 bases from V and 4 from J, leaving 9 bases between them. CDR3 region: CASSGASYGYTF. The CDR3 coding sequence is TGTGCCAGCAGCGGGGCAAGCTATGGCTACACCTTC.

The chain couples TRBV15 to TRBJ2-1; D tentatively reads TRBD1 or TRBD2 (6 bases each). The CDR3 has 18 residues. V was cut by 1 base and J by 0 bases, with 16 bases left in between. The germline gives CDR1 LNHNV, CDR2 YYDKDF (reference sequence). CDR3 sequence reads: CATSRAIRGPSSYNEQFF. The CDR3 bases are TGTGCCACCAGCAGAGCGATCCGGGGGCCCAGCTCCTACAATGAGCAGTTCTTC.

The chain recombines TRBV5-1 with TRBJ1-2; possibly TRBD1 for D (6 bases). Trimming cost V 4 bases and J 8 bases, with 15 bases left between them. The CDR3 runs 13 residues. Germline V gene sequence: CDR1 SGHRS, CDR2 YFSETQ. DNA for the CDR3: TGCGCCAGCAGCCCAACAGGGATGGAAGGCTACACCTTC. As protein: CASSPTGMEGYTF.